The present T cell receptor beta chain was sequenced within a study of early T cells in non-severe SARS-CoV-2 infection. Study-level information: Unsorted whole-blood RNA was sequenced in bulk, leaving chains unpaired.

The protocol attached unique molecular identifiers to individual cDNA molecules. TCRdb itself ran the 5' RACE reads through MiXCR, one entry per CDR3 protein. The profile shows 90,000 to 120,000 distinct CDR3 sequences, around 10% of them singletons. Study findings and constraints: Using VDJdb, the matching emphasized anti-spike CD8 responses while missing private and CD4 specificities.

V lost 7 bases to trimming and J lost 2 bases, with 17 bases between them. Germline V gives CDR1 SNHLY, CDR2 FYNNEI. The CDR3 is 15 residues long. There are a few counts of this clonotype. Its antigen is not known. The chain links TRBV2 to TRBJ1-2; D not resolved. The sequenced sample consisted of whole blood. The sequence was collected from an adult who was a healthcare worker with PCR-confirmed SARS-CoV-2 infection or an uninfected control (not recorded which). The CDR3 DNA sequence: TGTGCCAGCAAGATTGACTCCGGAGGCAACTATGGCTACACCTTC. It codes for CASKIDSGGNYGYTF.